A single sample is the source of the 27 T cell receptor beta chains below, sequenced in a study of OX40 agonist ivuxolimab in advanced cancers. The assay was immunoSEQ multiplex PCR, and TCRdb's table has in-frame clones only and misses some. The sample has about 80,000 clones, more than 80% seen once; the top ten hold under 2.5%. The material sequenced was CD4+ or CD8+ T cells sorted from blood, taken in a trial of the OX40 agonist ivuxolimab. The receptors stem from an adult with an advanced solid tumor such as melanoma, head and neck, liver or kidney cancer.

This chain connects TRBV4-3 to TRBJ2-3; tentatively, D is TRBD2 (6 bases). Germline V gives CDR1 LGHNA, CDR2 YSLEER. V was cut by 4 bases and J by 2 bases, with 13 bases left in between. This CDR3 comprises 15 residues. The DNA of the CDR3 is TGCGCCAGCAGCCCCGGGGGATCCGCCACAGATACGCAGTATTTT. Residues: CASSPGGSATDTQYF.

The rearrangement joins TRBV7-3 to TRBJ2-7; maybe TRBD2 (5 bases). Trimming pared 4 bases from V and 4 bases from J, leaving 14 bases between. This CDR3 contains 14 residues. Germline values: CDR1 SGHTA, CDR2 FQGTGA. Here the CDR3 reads CASSYQGSLYEQYF. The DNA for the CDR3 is TGTGCCAGCAGCTACCAAGGGAGTCTGTACGAGCAGTACTTC. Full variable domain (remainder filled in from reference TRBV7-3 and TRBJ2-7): GAGVSQTPSNKVTEKGKYVELRCDPISGHTALYWYRQSLGQGPEFLIYFQGTGAADDSGLPNDRFFAVRPEGSVSTLKIQRTERGDSAVYLCASSYQGSLYEQYFGPGTRLTVT.

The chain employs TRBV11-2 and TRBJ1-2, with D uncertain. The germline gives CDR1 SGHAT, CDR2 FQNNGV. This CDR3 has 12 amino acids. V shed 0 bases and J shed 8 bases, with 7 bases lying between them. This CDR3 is CASSLDPFGYTF. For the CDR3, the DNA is TGTGCCAGCAGCTTAGATCCCTTCGGCTACACCTTC. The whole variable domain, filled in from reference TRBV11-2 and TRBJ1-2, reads EAGVAQSPRYKIIEKRQSVAFWCNPISGHATLYWYQQILGQGPKLLIQFQNNGVVDDSQLPKDRFSAERLKGVDSTLKIQPAKLEDSAVYLCASSLDPFGYTFGSGTRLTVV.

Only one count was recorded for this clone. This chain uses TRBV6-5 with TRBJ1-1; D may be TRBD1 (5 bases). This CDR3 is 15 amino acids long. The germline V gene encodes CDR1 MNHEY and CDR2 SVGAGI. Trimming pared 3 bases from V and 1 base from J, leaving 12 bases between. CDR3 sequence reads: CASSYPGTRNTEAFF. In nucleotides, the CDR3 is TGTGCCAGCAGTTATCCCGGGACCCGGAACACTGAAGCTTTCTTT.

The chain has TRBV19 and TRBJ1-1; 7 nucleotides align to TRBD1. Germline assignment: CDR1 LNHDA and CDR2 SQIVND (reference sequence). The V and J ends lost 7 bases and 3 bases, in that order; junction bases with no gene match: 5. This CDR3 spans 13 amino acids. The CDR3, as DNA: TGTGCCAGTAAGGCCCAGGGGGACACTGAAGCTTTCTTT. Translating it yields CASKAQGDTEAFF.

CDR3 in DNA: TGTGCCAGCAGTCGGCCCAGCGGGGGGCGAACAACCTTTTACGAGCAGTACTTC. Translation: CASSRPSGGRTTFYEQYF. This chain joins TRBV2 and TRBJ2-7; TRBD2 matches at 9 bases. CDR1 SNHLY and CDR2 FYNNEI come from the germline V gene. V lost 5 bases and J lost 4; bases outside the gene matches: 18. The CDR3 extends over 18 amino acids.

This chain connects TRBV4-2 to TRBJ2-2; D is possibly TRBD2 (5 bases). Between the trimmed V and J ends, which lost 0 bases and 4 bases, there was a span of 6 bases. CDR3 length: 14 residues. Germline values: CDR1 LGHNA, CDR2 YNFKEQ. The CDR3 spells CASSQERATGELFF. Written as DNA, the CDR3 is TGTGCCAGCAGCCAAGAGAGGGCCACCGGGGAGCTGTTTTTT.

CDR3 amino acids: CASSYGRYQETQYF. The CDR3 DNA reads as TGTGCCAGCAGTTACGGCAGGTACCAAGAGACCCAGTACTTC. The chain has TRBV6-5 and TRBJ2-5; no definite D call. CDR1 is MNHEY and CDR2 is SVGAGI in the germline V gene. The CDR3 has 14 amino acids. V was trimmed by 2 bases and J by 0 bases, leaving 7 bases between them.

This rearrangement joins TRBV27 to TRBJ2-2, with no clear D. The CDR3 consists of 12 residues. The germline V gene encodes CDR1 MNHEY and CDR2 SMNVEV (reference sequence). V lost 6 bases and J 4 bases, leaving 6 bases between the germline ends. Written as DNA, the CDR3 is TGTGCCAGCAGGAGAGTCACCGGGGAGCTGTTTTTT. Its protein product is CASRRVTGELFF.

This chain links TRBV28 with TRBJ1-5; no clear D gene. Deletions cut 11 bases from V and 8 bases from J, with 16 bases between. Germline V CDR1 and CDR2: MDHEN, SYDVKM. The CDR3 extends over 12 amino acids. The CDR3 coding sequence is TGTGCCGGTGCAATGATCGGGGAGCCCCAGCATTTT. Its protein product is CAGAMIGEPQHF.

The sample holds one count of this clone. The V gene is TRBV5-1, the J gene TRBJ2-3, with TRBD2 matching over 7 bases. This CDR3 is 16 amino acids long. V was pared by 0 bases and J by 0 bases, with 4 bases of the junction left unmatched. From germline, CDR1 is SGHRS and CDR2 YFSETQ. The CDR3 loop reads CASSLVTGGSTDTQYF. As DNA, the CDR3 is TGCGCCAGCAGCTTGGTTACGGGAGGTAGCACAGATACGCAGTATTTT.

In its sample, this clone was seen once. The CDR3 region has the DNA TGCGCCAGCAGGTGGAGCGGGGACACAGATACGCAGTATTTT. This sequence encodes CASRWSGDTDTQYF. The J gene is TRBJ2-3, the V gene TRBV5-1; 7 bases are shared with TRBD2. The CDR3 consists of 14 residues. Germline V lookup: CDR1 SGHRS, CDR2 YFSETQ. Trimming at V came to 5 bases and at J to 2 bases, leaving 5 bases not matched to a gene.

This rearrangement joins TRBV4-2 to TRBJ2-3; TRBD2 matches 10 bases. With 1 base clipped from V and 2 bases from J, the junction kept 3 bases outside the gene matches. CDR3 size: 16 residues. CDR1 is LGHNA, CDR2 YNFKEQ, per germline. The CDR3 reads CASSQVTSGDTDTQYF. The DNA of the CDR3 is TGTGCCAGCAGCCAAGTAACTAGCGGGGACACAGATACGCAGTATTTT.

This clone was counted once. As DNA, the CDR3 is TGTGCCCTCAGGCGAGGGGGTGGGAAGACCCAGTACTTC. Translating gives CALRRGGGKTQYF. The rearrangement uses TRBV6-5 and TRBJ2-5; weak D call: TRBD1 (6 bases). The germline V gene has CDR1 MNHEY and CDR2 SVGAGI. Trimming shortened V by 11 bases and J by 6 bases, and 19 bases separated the two germline ends. The CDR3 is 13 amino acids.

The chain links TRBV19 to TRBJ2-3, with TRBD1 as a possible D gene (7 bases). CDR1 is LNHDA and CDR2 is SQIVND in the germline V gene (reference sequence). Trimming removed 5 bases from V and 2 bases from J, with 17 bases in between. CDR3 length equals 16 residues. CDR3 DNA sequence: TGTGCCAGTAGTGTCACAGGGGACTCATCCACAGATACGCAGTATTTT. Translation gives CASSVTGDSSTDTQYF. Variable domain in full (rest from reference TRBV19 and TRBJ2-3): DGGITQSPKYLFRKEGQNVTLSCEQNLNHDAMYWYRQDPGQGLRLIYYSQIVNDFQKGDIAEGYSVSREKKESFPLTVTSAQKNPTAFYLCASSVTGDSSTDTQYFGPGTRLTVL.

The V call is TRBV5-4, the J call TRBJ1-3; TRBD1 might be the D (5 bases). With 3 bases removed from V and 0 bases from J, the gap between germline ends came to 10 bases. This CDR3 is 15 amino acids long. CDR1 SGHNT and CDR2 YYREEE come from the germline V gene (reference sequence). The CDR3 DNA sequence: TGTGCCAGCAGCTCGGGACGGCTCTCTGGAAACACCATATATTTT. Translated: CASSSGRLSGNTIYF.

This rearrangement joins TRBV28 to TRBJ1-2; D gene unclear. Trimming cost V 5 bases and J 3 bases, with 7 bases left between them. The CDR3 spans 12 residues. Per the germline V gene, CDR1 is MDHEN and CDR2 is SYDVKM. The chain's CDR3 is CASSRGYYGYTF. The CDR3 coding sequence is TGTGCCAGCAGTCGGGGATACTATGGCTACACCTTC.

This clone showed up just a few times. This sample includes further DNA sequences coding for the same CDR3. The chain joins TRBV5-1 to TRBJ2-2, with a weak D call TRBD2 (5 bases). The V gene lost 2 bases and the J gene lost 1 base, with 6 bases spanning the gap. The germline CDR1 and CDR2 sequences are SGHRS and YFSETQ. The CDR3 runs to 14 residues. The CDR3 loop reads CASSFRGNTGELFF. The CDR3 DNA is TGCGCCAGCAGCTTCCGGGGGAACACCGGGGAGCTGTTTTTT.

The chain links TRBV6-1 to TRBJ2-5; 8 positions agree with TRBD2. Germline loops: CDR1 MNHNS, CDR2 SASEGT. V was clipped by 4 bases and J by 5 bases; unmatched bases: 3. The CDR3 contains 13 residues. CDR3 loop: CASSAGGQETQYF. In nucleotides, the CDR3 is TGTGCCAGCAGTGCGGGAGGGCAGGAGACCCAGTACTTC.

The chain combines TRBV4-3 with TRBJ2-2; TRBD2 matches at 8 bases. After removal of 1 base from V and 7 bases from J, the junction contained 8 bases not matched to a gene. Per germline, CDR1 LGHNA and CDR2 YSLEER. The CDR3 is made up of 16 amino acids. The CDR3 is CASSQAAASGHGELFF. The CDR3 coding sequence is TGCGCCAGCAGCCAAGCGGCGGCTAGCGGGCACGGGGAGCTGTTTTTT.

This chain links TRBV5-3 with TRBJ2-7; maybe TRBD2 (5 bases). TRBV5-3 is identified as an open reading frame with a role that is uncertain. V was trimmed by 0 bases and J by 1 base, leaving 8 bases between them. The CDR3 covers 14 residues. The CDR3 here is CARSLGRGSYEQYF. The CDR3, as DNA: TGTGCCAGAAGCTTGGGACGGGGATCCTACGAGCAGTACTTC.

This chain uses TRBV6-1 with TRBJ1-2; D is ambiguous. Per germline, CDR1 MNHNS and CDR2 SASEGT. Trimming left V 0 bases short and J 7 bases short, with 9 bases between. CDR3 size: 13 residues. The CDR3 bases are TGTGCCAGCAGTGAAGCAGGGTGGGTTGGCTACACCTTC. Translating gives CASSEAGWVGYTF.

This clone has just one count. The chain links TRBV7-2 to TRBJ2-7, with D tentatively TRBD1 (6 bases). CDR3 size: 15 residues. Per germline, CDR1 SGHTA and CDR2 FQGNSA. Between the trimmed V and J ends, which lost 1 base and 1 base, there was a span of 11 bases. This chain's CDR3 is CASSLVGDNSYEQYF. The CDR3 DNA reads TGTGCCAGCAGCTTAGTAGGGGACAATTCCTACGAGCAGTACTTC.

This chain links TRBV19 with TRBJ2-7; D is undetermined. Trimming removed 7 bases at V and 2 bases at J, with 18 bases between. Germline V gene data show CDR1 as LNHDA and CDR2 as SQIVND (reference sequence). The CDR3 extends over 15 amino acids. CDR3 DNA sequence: TGTGCCAGTACCCCGGCGAGTAGCTACCCCTACGAGCAGTACTTC. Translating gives CASTPASSYPYEQYF.

CDR3 sequence: CASGGARNEQFF. The CDR3 coding sequence is TGTGCCAGCGGGGGGGCTCGGAATGAGCAGTTCTTC. J is TRBJ2-1 and V is TRBV5-4, with a tentative D call TRBD2 (7 bases). Germline V lookup: CDR1 SGHNT, CDR2 YYREEE (reference sequence). V was cut by 7 bases and J by 7 bases, with 12 bases left in between. The CDR3 has 12 amino acids.

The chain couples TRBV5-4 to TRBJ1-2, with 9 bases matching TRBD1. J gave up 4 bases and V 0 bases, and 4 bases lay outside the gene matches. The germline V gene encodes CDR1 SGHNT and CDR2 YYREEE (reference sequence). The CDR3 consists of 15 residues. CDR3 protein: CASSLGQQGAYGYTF. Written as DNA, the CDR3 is TGTGCCAGCAGCTTGGGGCAACAGGGGGCCTATGGCTACACCTTC.

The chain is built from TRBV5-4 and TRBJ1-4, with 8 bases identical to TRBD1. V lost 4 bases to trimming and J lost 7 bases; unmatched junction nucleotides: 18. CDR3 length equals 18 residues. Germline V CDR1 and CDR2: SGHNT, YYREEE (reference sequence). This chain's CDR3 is CASSRGGQGGRSVEKLFF. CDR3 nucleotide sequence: TGTGCCAGCAGCCGAGGAGGACAGGGAGGGAGGTCGGTTGAAAAACTGTTTTTT.